A selection of T cell receptor beta chains follows, all from one sample in a study of blood T cell repertoires in COVID-19. The assay was immunoSEQ multiplex PCR, and TCRdb's table has in-frame clones only and misses some. The sample records tens of thousands of clones, around 86% being singletons. The sample comprised peripheral blood. All receptors derive from a man between 65 and 80 years old with acute or convalescent COVID-19. Each CDR3 is given without its conserved first and last residue. Fields, in order: CDR3 protein, CDR3 length, V gene, J gene.

cdr3_aa: SVVPGDYGYT; cdr3_length: 10; v_call: TRBV29-1; j_call: TRBJ1-2
cdr3_aa: ASRPLDRASPLH; cdr3_length: 12; v_call: TRBV7-2; j_call: TRBJ1-6
cdr3_aa: ASSPLNTEAF; cdr3_length: 10; v_call: TRBV14; j_call: TRBJ1-1
cdr3_aa: ASSLGQYNEQF; cdr3_length: 11; v_call: TRBV7-2; j_call: TRBJ2-1
cdr3_aa: SASLLQDTQY; cdr3_length: 10; v_call: TRBV20-1; j_call: TRBJ2-3
cdr3_aa: ASRTSGSSYNEQF; cdr3_length: 13; v_call: TRBV14; j_call: TRBJ2-1
cdr3_aa: ASSFRDSAYEQY; cdr3_length: 12; v_call: TRBV5-4; j_call: TRBJ2-7
cdr3_aa: ASSREGVGRGEKLF; cdr3_length: 14; v_call: TRBV4-2; j_call: TRBJ1-4
cdr3_aa: ASSTGLLYSYNEQF; cdr3_length: 14; v_call: TRBV13; j_call: TRBJ2-1
cdr3_aa: ASSLVRGSFSYNEQF; cdr3_length: 15; v_call: TRBV7-9; j_call: TRBJ2-1
cdr3_aa: ASSYRRGPGTDTQY; cdr3_length: 14; v_call: TRBV6-5; j_call: TRBJ2-3
cdr3_aa: ASSEQGGDEQF; cdr3_length: 11; v_call: TRBV2; j_call: TRBJ2-1
cdr3_aa: ASSFSAGYNEQF; cdr3_length: 12; v_call: TRBV7-6; j_call: TRBJ2-1
cdr3_aa: ASSHLTRLSYT; cdr3_length: 11; v_call: TRBV14; j_call: TRBJ1-2
cdr3_aa: ASSRTTSGRSGTGELF; cdr3_length: 16; v_call: TRBV3-1/TRBV3-2; j_call: TRBJ2-2
cdr3_aa: ASSQEGQAYEQY; cdr3_length: 12; v_call: TRBV3-1/TRBV3-2; j_call: TRBJ2-7
cdr3_aa: AISGREDQPQH; cdr3_length: 11; v_call: TRBV10-3; j_call: TRBJ1-5
cdr3_aa: ASSSTPDTQY; cdr3_length: 10; v_call: TRBV11-3; j_call: TRBJ2-3
cdr3_aa: ASSQRDSVGAF; cdr3_length: 11; v_call: TRBV14; j_call: TRBJ1-1
cdr3_aa: ASSLASGRVDTIY; cdr3_length: 13; v_call: TRBV7-2; j_call: TRBJ1-3
cdr3_aa: ASSFRQGRNHDGYT; cdr3_length: 14; v_call: TRBV11-1; j_call: TRBJ1-2
cdr3_aa: ASSPETGREAF; cdr3_length: 11; v_call: TRBV5-4; j_call: TRBJ1-1
cdr3_aa: ASSTQGAQVYGYT; cdr3_length: 13; v_call: TRBV4-1; j_call: TRBJ1-2
cdr3_aa: ASSFRTGVLSEAF; cdr3_length: 13; v_call: TRBV11-1; j_call: TRBJ1-1
cdr3_aa: ASLFRDTVYGYT; cdr3_length: 12; v_call: TRBV28; j_call: TRBJ1-2
cdr3_aa: ASSKGQGGSYEQY; cdr3_length: 13; v_call: TRBV19; j_call: TRBJ2-7
cdr3_aa: STPLAGARNEQF; cdr3_length: 12; v_call: TRBV29-1; j_call: TRBJ2-1
cdr3_aa: ASSFTSGGENIQY; cdr3_length: 13; v_call: TRBV5-1; j_call: TRBJ2-4
cdr3_aa: AISEAVDNQPQH; cdr3_length: 12; v_call: TRBV10-3; j_call: TRBJ1-5
cdr3_aa: ARSDYTDKPGNTIY; cdr3_length: 14; v_call: TRBV5-3; j_call: TRBJ1-3
cdr3_aa: SASLQRGLVDTQY; cdr3_length: 13; v_call: TRBV20-1; j_call: TRBJ2-3
cdr3_aa: ASSSAGQGWYEQY; cdr3_length: 13; v_call: TRBV13; j_call: TRBJ2-7
cdr3_aa: ASNQPGTANYGYT; cdr3_length: 13; v_call: TRBV2; j_call: TRBJ1-2
cdr3_aa: ASSPDRGYEKLF; cdr3_length: 12; v_call: TRBV3-1/TRBV3-2; j_call: TRBJ1-4
cdr3_aa: ASSVDARGQGGYT; cdr3_length: 13; v_call: TRBV9; j_call: TRBJ1-2
cdr3_aa: ASSLLGQGNEQF; cdr3_length: 12; v_call: TRBV13; j_call: TRBJ2-1
cdr3_aa: ASSVDGRVTTDTQY; cdr3_length: 14; v_call: TRBV9; j_call: TRBJ2-3
cdr3_aa: ASSPHVRTEAF; cdr3_length: 11; v_call: TRBV7-2; j_call: TRBJ1-1
cdr3_aa: ASSLGPTGGGTDTQY; cdr3_length: 15; v_call: TRBV5-1; j_call: TRBJ2-3
cdr3_aa: ASSLGLGRDETQY; cdr3_length: 13; v_call: TRBV5-6; j_call: TRBJ2-5
cdr3_aa: ASSQVNNRENTEAF; cdr3_length: 14; v_call: TRBV4-2; j_call: TRBJ1-1
cdr3_aa: ASSRGRRGGGSPLH; cdr3_length: 14; v_call: TRBV3-1/TRBV3-2; j_call: TRBJ1-6